This T cell receptor (beta chain) was profiled in a study of blood T cells in healthy people across ages. CDR1 and CDR2 from the germline V gene are DFQATT and SNEGSKA (reference sequence). Losses at the gene ends were 2 bases for V and 9 bases for J; bases not matched to a gene: 6. The CDR3 runs to 13 residues. Together with a sample-barcoded 5' primer, a J-beta primer mix was included in a second PCR lasting roughly 6 to 12 cycles. Each cDNA molecule, via a template-switch adaptor with 12 random nucleotides, was tagged. In TCRdb, the 5' RACE reads were re-called with MiXCR into one record per CDR3 protein. The data hold about 510,000 distinct CDR3 sequences, with 27% observed a single time. These data were also reused for a study on T cells of mothers and their children. That study adds: At about 1.4 ug per 15 ul, all of the extracted RNA went into cDNA synthesis. Second-round PCR products received sample barcodes and 2-4 random nucleotides from the M1S primer. Each mother yielded more than 9.5 million TCR beta CDR3 reads. Each child yielded approximately 2.9 million reads.

Sequenced sample: blood. This receptor was taken from a boy younger than 10 in good health. The J gene is TRBJ1-5, the V gene TRBV20-1, with 8 bases aligning to TRBD1. In DNA, the CDR3 is TGCAGTGCTAGATCGACAGGGGTGACGCCCCAGCATTTT. Translation: CSARSTGVTPQHF.